This T cell receptor (beta chain) was profiled in a study of T-cell memory formation after mild COVID-19. 5'RACE primed at constant segments yielded TCR alpha and TCR beta cDNA libraries bearing sample barcodes and UMIs. TCRdb reprocessed the 5' RACE reads with MiXCR, giving one entry per CDR3 protein. The sample lists about 320,000 distinct CDR3 sequences; 13% to 15% were seen once. This clonotype was observed at least ten times. Germline-derived CDR1 and CDR2 are LNHDA and SQIVND (reference sequence). CDR3 length: 14 residues. V dropped 10 bases and J dropped 3; count of bases not matched to a gene: 7.

The chain combines TRBV19 with TRBJ2-3, with TRBD1 matching over 10 bases. Material for sequencing was PBMCs or a T cell subset sorted from them (not recorded which). The sequence was obtained from a man aged 18 to 30 who had mild COVID-19 (a few samples of this study predate the infection). Cell type and time point are not known. DNA of the CDR3: TGTGCCACCTCGGACAGGGGGGGGACAGATACGCAGTATTTT. The encoded protein is CATSDRGGTDTQYF.